This is a list of T cell receptor beta chains from one sample in a study of T cell responses to AZD1222 COVID-19 vaccine. Only in-frame clones appear in the TCRdb table, and some are missing; sequencing was by immunoSEQ multiplex PCR. The sample contains about 67,000 clones, around four fifths of which appear only once. The sample was peripheral blood, taken 28 days after the second AZD1222 dose. The receptor set was obtained from an adult who received the AZD1222 COVID-19 vaccine. CDR3s include the opening cysteine and the closing phenylalanine or tryptophan. Expanded clones are given a class, and other clones once, few, many or no size at all.

clone size,V gene,CDR3 protein
once,TRBV18,CASSPPQRGPAYEQYF
-,TRBV6-1,CASSERTAHYTF
-,TRBV2,CASSERGGRSNQPQHF
-,TRBV6-5,CASSPRRTNEKLFF
-,TRBV12-3/TRBV12-4,CASTNIANEQFF
-,TRBV10-1,CASCEFSGGTGDEQFF
few,TRBV14,CASSQAAKNIQYF
-,TRBV29-1,CSVAGTGDYGYTF
-,TRBV24-1,CATSETSGGAYNEQFF
-,TRBV5-6,CASSLAGFTNYGYTF
-,TRBV7-2,CASSLQGRDGYTF
-,TRBV4-1,CASSPEPGGSYEQYF
-,TRBV7-2,CASSPGGSGADTQYF
-,TRBV2,CASSTGTSGGYNEQFF
-,TRBV5-1,CASFRSVGRRETQYF
-,TRBV7-9,CASSPRQAGISPLHF
few,TRBV2,CASSEGSFTGELFF
-,TRBV6-6,CASTPVGVDLAFF
-,TRBV5-1,CASSFRGTENEKLFF
-,TRBV5-1,CASSLWAGAEETQYF
-,TRBV30,CAWDLGTTIGELFF
once,TRBV11-2,CASSATYEQYF
medium-sized,TRBV15,CATSREPQGGVQYF
-,TRBV15,CATSQEEGAGQPQHF
-,TRBV29-1,CSVEWDRNTGELFF
few,TRBV4-1,CASSLIAPAEAFF
-,TRBV5-1,CASSLRQVRTEAFF
-,TRBV5-8,CASSRGFEQFF
-,TRBV7-8,CASSLGGDEQYF
-,TRBV7-2,CASSLYSRDGELFF
-,TRBV18,CASSPREGLSTDTQYF
-,TRBV27,CASSLSGGYEQYF
-,TRBV6-6,CASRGPNQPQHF
once,TRBV7-6,CASSLGHPAFGDTQYF
-,TRBV2,CASSFGQPQHF
-,TRBV5-6,CASSLADRRIYGYTF
-,TRBV7-9,CASSLAVATGGYGYTF
-,TRBV20-1,CSASRAGGPGEQFF
-,TRBV4-1,CASSQEGSAFYGYTF
-,TRBV10-3,CAISESRGQGWNTEAFF
-,TRBV12-2,CASRLVTPCRNYGYTF
few,TRBV12-3/TRBV12-4,CASGPSGEQFF
-,TRBV7-6,CASSPRLAGGQETQYF
-,TRBV6-5,CASSYSPGGDTEAFF
-,TRBV12-3/TRBV12-4,CASSQTSYNEQFF
-,TRBV7-2,CASSLVGGGGATGELFF
-,TRBV28,CASSSGGGNQPQHF
few,TRBV5-1,CASSISMGWSTEAFF
-,TRBV30,CAWITDSYEQYF
-,TRBV28,CASSLYSSGQYF
-,TRBV29-1,CSVDTGNTYEQYF